This record covers a single T cell receptor (beta chain). Trimming at V came to 2 bases and at J to 8 bases, leaving 3 bases not matched to a gene. Germline CDR1 is SGDLS and CDR2 is YYNGEE. CDR3 length: 15 residues. This sample is drawn from a study of T cell changes during pregnancy in multiple sclerosis. TCRdb keeps only in-frame clones here, not all; method: immunoSEQ multiplex PCR. The sample yields more than 55,000 clones, about 89% seen once. The clonotype was recovered from a female donor with multiple sclerosis, enrolled in a pregnancy study. Sample: peripheral blood, taken in the second trimester of pregnancy. The V and J genes are TRBV9 and TRBJ2-1, with TRBD2 matching over 14 bases. The CDR3 region is CASSVGTSGSYEQFF. Here the CDR3 DNA reads TGTGCCAGCAGCGTTGGGACTAGCGGGAGTTATGAGCAGTTCTTC.